These 11 T cell receptor beta chains share one sample of origin, sequenced in a study of T-cell reconstitution after alpha-beta-depleted transplantation in children. A TCRbeta library incorporating unique molecular identifiers was prepared. MiXCR was run by TCRdb on the PCR reads, yielding one entry per CDR3 protein. The repertoire holds about 540,000 distinct CDR3 sequences, with approximately 20% as singletons. The source was PBMCs from the stem cell graft donor, collected from the stem cell graft. The receptors originated from a human donor who donated a stem cell graft to a child with acute lymphoblastic leukemia.

This clonotype was recorded many times. The chain carries TRBV18 and TRBJ2-7; the match to TRBD2 covers 7 bases. Per germline, CDR1 KGHSH and CDR2 LQKENI. CDR3 size: 15 residues. V lost 6 bases and J lost 2; bases outside the gene matches: 10. The chain's CDR3 is CASSSLGEGPYEQYF. The CDR3 DNA reads as TGTGCCAGCTCGTCGCTCGGGGAGGGCCCCTACGAGCAGTACTTC. The variable domain in full, with the rest retrieved from reference TRBV18 and TRBJ2-7, is NAGVMQNPRHLVRRRGQEARLRCSPMKGHSHVYWYRQLPEEGLKFMVYLQKENIIDESGMPKERFSAEFPKEGPSILRIQQVVRGDSAAYFCASSSLGEGPYEQYFGPGTRLTVT.

Only a few counts were recorded for this clonotype. The chain joins TRBV5-1 to TRBJ2-1; 10 nucleotides agree with TRBD2. This CDR3 contains 17 residues. After removal of 4 bases from V and 6 bases from J, the junction contained 13 bases not matched to a gene. Germline V gene lookup returns CDR1 SGHRS and CDR2 YFSETQ. CDR3 loop: CASSGLAGALGLNEQFF. The CDR3 DNA reads as TGCGCCAGCAGCGGGCTAGCGGGGGCCCTGGGGCTCAATGAGCAGTTCTTC.

This clonotype appeared a few times. The chain combines TRBV6-2 or TRBV6-3 with TRBJ2-7; D is unresolved. The germline V gene encodes CDR1 MNHEY and CDR2 SVGEGT. This CDR3 region has 15 residues. The germline V and J ends were trimmed by 4 bases and 5 bases, with 18 bases remaining between them. CDR3 protein: CASSSAALSRNEQYF. DNA of the CDR3: TGTGCCAGCAGTTCGGCGGCACTCTCGAGGAACGAGCAGTACTTC.

The chain joins TRBV5-1 to TRBJ2-5; no clear D gene. Germline-derived CDR1 and CDR2 are SGHRS and YFSETQ. The V and J ends lost 1 base and 1 base respectively, with 11 bases between them. The length of the CDR3 is 15 residues. CDR3 sequence: CASSLIGNVQETQYF. DNA of the CDR3: TGCGCCAGCAGCTTGATAGGGAACGTCCAAGAGACCCAGTACTTC.

In its sample, this clonotype was seen a few times. This rearrangement joins TRBV2 to TRBJ2-1, with TRBD1 identical over 10 bases. Germline V lookup: CDR1 SNHLY, CDR2 FYNNEI. V lost 8 bases, J lost 8 bases, and 9 bases stayed unmatched. This CDR3 is 14 amino acids long. This CDR3 reads CASESGQGPDEQFF. The CDR3 DNA reads as TGTGCCAGCGAATCGGGACAGGGGCCCGATGAGCAGTTCTTC.

This clonotype showed up just a few times. The rearrangement joins TRBV18 to TRBJ2-5; D could derive from TRBD1 or TRBD2 (5 bases each). The length of the CDR3 is 13 residues. The V and J ends lost 8 bases and 1 base respectively, with 11 bases between them. CDR1 and CDR2 from the germline V gene are KGHSH and LQKENI. The CDR3 spells CASLGRGQETQYF. The CDR3 nucleotides are TGTGCCAGCCTGGGACGGGGCCAAGAGACCCAGTACTTC.

The sample holds a few counts of this clonotype. The chain recombines TRBV29-1 with TRBJ2-7; weak D call: TRBD2 (6 bases). V lost 7 bases, J lost 1 base, and 14 bases lay in between. This CDR3 spans 13 amino acids. Germline V gene data show CDR1 as SQVTM and CDR2 as ANQGSEA. CDR3 protein: CSAVGGVSYEQYF. The CDR3, as DNA: TGCAGCGCCGTCGGCGGGGTTTCCTACGAGCAGTACTTC.

The rearrangement joins TRBV5-1 to TRBJ2-1; the D is unclear. Trimming took 1 base from V and 3 from J, leaving 8 bases between them. Germline assignment: CDR1 SGHRS and CDR2 YFSETQ. The CDR3 has 14 residues. The CDR3 loop is CASSLFDVYNEQFF. CDR3 nucleotide sequence: TGCGCCAGCAGCTTGTTTGACGTCTACAATGAGCAGTTCTTC.

This chain links TRBV4-1 with TRBJ1-1; possibly TRBD1 for D (6 bases). The CDR3 has 15 amino acids. The ends were cut back, 1 base at V and 5 bases at J, with 14 bases in the middle. Germline V gene lookup returns CDR1 MGHRA and CDR2 YSYEKL. CDR3: CASSQVQGGGTEAFF. The CDR3 DNA reads TGCGCCAGCAGCCAAGTCCAAGGGGGAGGAACTGAAGCTTTCTTT.

The table lists this clonotype with many counts. The rearrangement uses TRBV12-3 or TRBV12-4 and TRBJ2-1, with 7 bases fitting TRBD2. V lost 5 bases to trimming and J lost 2 bases; unmatched junction nucleotides: 6. The CDR3 is 15 amino acids. CDR3 protein: CASSPSGIPYNEQFF. The CDR3 DNA sequence: TGTGCCAGCAGTCCCAGCGGGATCCCCTACAATGAGCAGTTCTTC.

The rearrangement links TRBV13 to TRBJ2-1; TRBD2 agrees at 10 bases. Germline values: CDR1 PRHDT, CDR2 FYEKMQ (reference sequence). The CDR3 is made up of 16 amino acids. V shed 5 bases and J 8 bases; nucleotides not matched to a gene: 12. The chain's CDR3 is CASSTRLLAGVDEQFF. CDR3 in DNA: TGTGCCAGCAGCACCCGACTGCTAGCGGGGGTGGATGAGCAGTTCTTC. Together with reference TRBV13 and TRBJ2-1, the CDR3 gives the full variable domain: AAGVIQSPRHLIKEKRETATLKCYPIPRHDTVYWYQQGPGQDPQFLISFYEKMQSDKGSIPDRFSAQQFSDYHSELNMSSLELGDSALYFCASSTRLLAGVDEQFFGPGTRLTVL.